The next 2 T cell receptor beta chains were all read from a single sample in a study of T cells in Graves' hyperthyroidism and ophthalmopathy. The TCR beta CDR3 regions underwent amplification using RNA transcripts as the source. Using the HTBI primer set, a first-round RT-PCR was run on the TCR CDR3. TCRdb processed the multiplex PCR reads anew with MiXCR; each CDR3 protein has one entry. The sample lists approximately 630,000 distinct CDR3 sequences; roughly 16% were seen once. The specimen was blood. Receptors originate from a woman in her 30s with Graves' hyperthyroidism.

This clonotype was seen at least ten times. The chain has TRBV27 and TRBJ2-3; 8 positions match TRBD2. Germline values: CDR1 MNHEY, CDR2 SMNVEV (reference sequence). This CDR3 spans 16 amino acids. V lost 0 bases to trimming and J lost 3 bases; unmatched junction nucleotides: 5. In nucleotides, the CDR3 is TGTGCCAGCAGTTTATCGAACGGGAGGGGTACAGATACGCAGTATTTT. Translating it yields CASSLSNGRGTDTQYF.

This clonotype was seen many times. The J gene is TRBJ1-6, the V gene TRBV2, with 7 bases matching TRBD1. This CDR3 comprises 15 residues. Germline assignment: CDR1 SNHLY and CDR2 FYNNEI. Trimming cost V 4 bases and J 6 bases; bases outside gene matches: 6. This CDR3 reads CASSVQTGRNSPLHF. The CDR3 region has the DNA TGTGCCAGCAGTGTTCAGACAGGGCGTAATTCACCCCTCCACTTT.